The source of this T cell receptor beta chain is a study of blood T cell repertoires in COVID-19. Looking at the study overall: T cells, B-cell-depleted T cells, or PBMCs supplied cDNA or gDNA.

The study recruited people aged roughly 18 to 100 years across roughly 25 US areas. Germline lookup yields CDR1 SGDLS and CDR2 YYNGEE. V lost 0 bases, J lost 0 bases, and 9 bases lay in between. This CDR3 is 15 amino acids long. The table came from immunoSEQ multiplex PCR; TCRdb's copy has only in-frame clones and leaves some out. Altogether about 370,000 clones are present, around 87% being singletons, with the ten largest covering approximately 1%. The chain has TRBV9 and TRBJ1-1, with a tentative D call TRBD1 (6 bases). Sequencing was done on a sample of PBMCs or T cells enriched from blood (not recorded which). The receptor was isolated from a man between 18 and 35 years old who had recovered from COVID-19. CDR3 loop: CASSVVGGVNTEAFF. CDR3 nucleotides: TGTGCCAGCAGCGTAGTAGGGGGGGTGAACACTGAAGCTTTCTTT.